This TCR beta chain was obtained from a study of blood T cell repertoires in COVID-19. TCRdb's copy holds only in-frame clones and misses some; the assay was immunoSEQ multiplex PCR. The sample carries 300,000 to 350,000 clones, 80% to 90% recorded once. CDR1 and CDR2 from the germline V gene are MNHEY and SVGEGT. V dropped 5 bases and J dropped 5 bases, with 10 bases sitting between them. The CDR3 sequence is 13 residues long. The J gene is TRBJ1-5, the V gene TRBV6-2 or TRBV6-3; D might be TRBD1 (6 bases). This sequence was found in a woman in her forties with acute COVID-19. Sequenced material: PBMCs or T cells enriched from blood (not recorded which). CDR3 DNA sequence: TGTGCCAGCAGTCGAGACAGGTATCAGCCCCAGCATTTT. Translation gives CASSRDRYQPQHF.